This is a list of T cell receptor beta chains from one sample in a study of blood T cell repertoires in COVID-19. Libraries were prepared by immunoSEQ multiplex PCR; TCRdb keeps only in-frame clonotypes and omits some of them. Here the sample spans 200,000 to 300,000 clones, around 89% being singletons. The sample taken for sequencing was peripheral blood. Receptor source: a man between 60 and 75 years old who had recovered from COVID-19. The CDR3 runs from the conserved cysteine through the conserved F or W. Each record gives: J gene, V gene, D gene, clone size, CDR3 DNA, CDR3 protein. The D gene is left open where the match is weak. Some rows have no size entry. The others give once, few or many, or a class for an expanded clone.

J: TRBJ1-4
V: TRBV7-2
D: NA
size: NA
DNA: TGTGCCAGCAGCTTCGGACAAGCGCATGAAAAACTGTTTTTT
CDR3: CASSFGQAHEKLFF

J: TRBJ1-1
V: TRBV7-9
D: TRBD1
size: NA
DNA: TGTGCCAGCAGCGGGGACAGGGGGCTCACTGAAGCTTTCTTT
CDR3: CASSGDRGLTEAFF

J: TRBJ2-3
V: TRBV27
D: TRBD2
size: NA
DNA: TGTGCCACCACGGGGGAGGGGAGGAGAGATACGCAGTATTTT
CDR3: CATTGEGRRDTQYF

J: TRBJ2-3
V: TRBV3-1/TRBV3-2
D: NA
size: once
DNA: TGTGCCAGCAGCCGGGAGTCGACAGATACGCAGTATTTT
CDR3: CASSRESTDTQYF

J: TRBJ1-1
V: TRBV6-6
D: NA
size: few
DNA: TGTGCCAGCGGCCGGGACGGGGGGAGCACTGAAGCTTTCTTT
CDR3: CASGRDGGSTEAFF

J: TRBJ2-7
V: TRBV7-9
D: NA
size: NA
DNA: TGTGCCAGCAGGGGCACAGGGGGGGTCTACGAGCAGTACTTC
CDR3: CASRGTGGVYEQYF

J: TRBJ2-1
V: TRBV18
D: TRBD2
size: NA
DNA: TGTGCCAGCTCACCCGTAGCGGGGGTCAACAATGAGCAGTTCTTC
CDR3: CASSPVAGVNNEQFF

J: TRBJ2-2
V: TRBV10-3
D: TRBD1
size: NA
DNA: TGTGCCATCAGGTTGACAGGGGAAGACCTCGGGGAGCTGTTTTTT
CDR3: CAIRLTGEDLGELFF

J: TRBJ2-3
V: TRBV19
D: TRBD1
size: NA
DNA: TGTGCCAGTAGTATTGGGGGACAGGCCACAGATACGCAGTATTTT
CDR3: CASSIGGQATDTQYF

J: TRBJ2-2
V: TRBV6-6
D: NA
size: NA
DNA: TGTGCCACCTCGGGGCCCCGGGGGTTCGGGGAGCTGTTTTTT
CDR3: CATSGPRGFGELFF